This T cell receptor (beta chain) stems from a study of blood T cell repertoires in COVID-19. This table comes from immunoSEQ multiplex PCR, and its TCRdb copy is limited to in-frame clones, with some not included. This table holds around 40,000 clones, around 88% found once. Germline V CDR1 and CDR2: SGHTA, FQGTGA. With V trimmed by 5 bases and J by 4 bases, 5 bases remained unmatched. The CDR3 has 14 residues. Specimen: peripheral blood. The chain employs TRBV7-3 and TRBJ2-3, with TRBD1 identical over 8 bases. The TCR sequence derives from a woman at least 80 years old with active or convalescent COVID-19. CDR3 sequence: CASSTGQGPDTQYF. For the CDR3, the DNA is TGTGCCAGCAGCACCGGACAGGGCCCAGATACGCAGTATTTT. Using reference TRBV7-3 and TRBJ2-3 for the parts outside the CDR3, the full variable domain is GAGVSQTPSNKVTEKGKYVELRCDPISGHTALYWYRQSLGQGPEFLIYFQGTGAADDSGLPNDRFFAVRPEGSVSTLKIQRTERGDSAVYLCASSTGQGPDTQYFGPGTRLTVL.